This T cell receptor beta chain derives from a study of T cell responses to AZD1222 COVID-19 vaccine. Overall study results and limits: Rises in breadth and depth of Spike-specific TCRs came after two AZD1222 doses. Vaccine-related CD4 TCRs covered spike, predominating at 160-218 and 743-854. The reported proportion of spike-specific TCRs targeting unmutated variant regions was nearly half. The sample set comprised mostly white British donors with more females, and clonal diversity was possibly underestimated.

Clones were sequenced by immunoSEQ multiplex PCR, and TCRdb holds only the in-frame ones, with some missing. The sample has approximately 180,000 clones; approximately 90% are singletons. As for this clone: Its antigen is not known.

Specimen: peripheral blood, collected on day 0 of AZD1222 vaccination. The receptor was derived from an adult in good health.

CDR3 bases: TGTGCCAGTAGCCAAAGGGCCAGGGGTGATACTGAAGCTTTCTTT. Amino acid sequence: CASSQRARGDTEAFF. This chain connects TRBV19 to TRBJ1-1, with a weak D call TRBD1 (6 bases). This CDR3 region has 15 residues. Trimming cost V 6 bases and J 5 bases, with 19 bases left between them. Germline V gene data show CDR1 as LNHDA and CDR2 as SQIVND (reference sequence).